This T cell receptor beta chain was observed in a study of STAT3 mutations in large granular lymphocyte leukemia. Study at large: Among longitudinally sequenced T-LGLL patients, roughly half had canonical activating STAT3 mutations detected. Findings and caveats of the study: Clonal expansion was inferred from samples taken at other timepoints. Sampling intervals varied between patients and samples. Every T-cell large granular lymphocyte leukemia patient had at least one immunodominant TCR beta clonotype. Persisting codominant clonotypes may have hidden a small pathogenic clone.

The CDR3 extends over 14 amino acids. The J segment lost 6 bases and the V segment lost 6 bases, leaving 4 bases of the junction unmatched. Germline V gene lookup returns CDR1 MNHEY and CDR2 SMNVEV (reference sequence). In regard to this clone: Its target is not known.

Only in-frame clones appear in the TCRdb table, and some are missing; sequencing was by immunoSEQ multiplex PCR. The table records 10,000 to 15,000 clones, about 76% of them present only once. The sequenced material came from peripheral blood mononuclear cells. The clonotype was recovered from a man aged 55-75 years with T-cell large granular lymphocyte leukemia. Some clones in this sample may be carry-over from other donors' samples. This chain connects TRBV27 to TRBJ1-5, with 11 bases aligning to TRBD1. The CDR3, as DNA: TGTGCCAGCAGCATGGGACAGGGGGTTCAGCCCCAGCATTTT. Its protein is CASSMGQGVQPQHF.